This T cell receptor beta chain was documented in a study of shared clonotypes between healthy human individuals. Background on the study: Donors had three CD4 naive, three CD4 memory, two CD8 naive and one CD8 memory plate apiece.

Using approximately 200 ng DNA, roughly 33,000 T cell genomes, the sorted-subset replicate PCRs were run. The authors' processing: ImmunoSEQ gave junction-only sequences without quality scores, so filtering differed. TCRdb keeps only in-frame clones here, not all; method: immunoSEQ multiplex PCR. That table is the source of V, J and clone size, and D and trimming were worked out from the DNA. The sample shows 1.5 million to 2.5 million clones, approximately 94% of them seen only once. CD45RO-negative cells were positively selected for CCR7, leaving out terminally differentiated effector memory CD45RA+ cells. This CDR3 has 15 residues. After removal of 5 bases from V and 1 base from J, the junction contained 4 bases not matched to a gene. Germline V gene data show CDR1 as LNHDA and CDR2 as SQIVND (reference sequence).

The clonotype comes from a man between 18 and 29 years old in good health. The J gene is TRBJ2-1, the V gene TRBV19, with TRBD2 matching over 8 bases. The specimen was naive CD8+ T cells sorted from blood. CDR3 sequence (DNA): TGTGCCAGTAGTGAGGCGGGGGGATCCTACAATGAGCAGTTCTTC. Translation gives CASSEAGGSYNEQFF.